Following are 4 T cell receptor beta chains from one sample sequenced in a study of T cell changes during pregnancy in multiple sclerosis. Clones were read by immunoSEQ multiplex PCR, and TCRdb kept only the in-frame ones, dropping some. This table has 60,000 to 75,000 clones, 90% to 95% appearing once. The material sequenced was peripheral blood, taken after pregnancy. These receptors were taken from a female donor with multiple sclerosis, enrolled in a pregnancy study.

CDR3 in DNA: TGCGCCAGCAGCTTGGCCCGGGGTGTAGAGACCCAGTACTTC. The encoded protein is CASSLARGVETQYF. The V and J genes are TRBV5-1 and TRBJ2-5; TRBD2 is a possible D gene (5 bases). There are 14 residues in the CDR3. V lost 0 bases, J lost 4 bases, and 10 bases lay in between. Germline V CDR1 and CDR2: SGHRS, YFSETQ.

This clone was seen a single time. The CDR3 spells CASSAPSGRAEAQYF. CDR3 coding DNA: TGCGCCAGCAGCGCTCCTAGCGGGAGGGCCGAGGCGCAGTATTTT. The chain links TRBV4-1 to TRBJ2-3; TRBD2 matches at 12 bases. This CDR3 comprises 15 residues. The germline V gene encodes CDR1 MGHRA and CDR2 YSYEKL. J was trimmed by 10 bases and V by 5 bases; bases with no gene match: 10.

The J gene is TRBJ2-1, the V gene TRBV5-6, with 16 bases identical to TRBD2. Germline V CDR1 and CDR2: SGHDT, YYEEEE. Trimming removed 4 bases from V and 7 bases from J; junction bases left unmatched: 5. This CDR3 contains 16 residues. The CDR3 region is CASSRGLAGGKNEQFF. In nucleotides, the CDR3 is TGTGCCAGCAGCCGGGGACTAGCGGGAGGGAAGAATGAGCAGTTCTTC.

The chain links TRBV11-2 to TRBJ2-2, with 11 bases that match TRBD1. The germline CDR1 and CDR2 sequences are SGHAT and FQNNGV. The CDR3 is 18 amino acids. Unmatched junction bases numbered 7, after V lost 4 bases and J lost 0 bases. In DNA, the CDR3 is TGTGCCAGCAGCTCACCCCCGGGACAGGGGGCGAACACCGGGGAGCTGTTTTTT. It is translated as CASSSPPGQGANTGELFF.